These 32 T cell receptor beta chains originate from one sample sequenced in a study of blood T cell repertoires in COVID-19 (dated by TCRdb to about 2020). The protocol used for the library was the immunoSEQ multiplex PCR assay. TCRdb provides this immuneACCESS table in a form limited to in-frame rearrangements. Some clones are lacking; in checked studies, under half of them reflect an unresolved V gene, and why the rest are absent is not known. The sample includes 250,000 to 300,000 clones, with approximately 90% observed a single time. The leading ten clones occupy about 4.6% of the sample. The sequenced sample consisted of peripheral blood. The receptors here all came from a man in his forties with acute or convalescent COVID-19.

This rearrangement joins TRBV6-1 to TRBJ1-5, with a possible D match to TRBD1 (5 bases). V lost 3 bases and J 6 bases, leaving 12 bases between the germline ends. Germline assignment: CDR1 MNHNS and CDR2 SASEGT. This CDR3 has 14 amino acids. The DNA for the CDR3 is TGTGCCAGCAGTGATCCGGGGGGATTTCAGCCCCAGCATTTT. It encodes CASSDPGGFQPQHF.

This clone was detected only once. The genes are TRBV11-2 and TRBJ1-1, with 10 bases that match TRBD1. This CDR3 has 15 residues. Losses at the gene ends were 4 bases for V and 5 bases for J; bases not matched to a gene: 7. Germline loops: CDR1 SGHAT, CDR2 FQNNGV. CDR3 protein: CASSSRTGGSTEAFF. The CDR3 DNA is TGTGCCAGCAGCTCGAGGACAGGGGGGAGTACTGAAGCTTTCTTT.

V and J are TRBV23-1 and TRBJ1-1; D unresolved. TRBV23-1 is an open reading frame, and its role is uncertain. Trimming removed 6 bases at V and 1 base at J, with 18 bases between. There are 16 residues in the CDR3. The CDR3 DNA sequence: TGCGCCAGCAGCGAAAAAGCCCCATCAAGGAACACTGAAGCTTTCTTT. It is translated as CASSEKAPSRNTEAFF.

The chain combines TRBV9 with TRBJ2-2, with TRBD2 as a possible D gene (5 bases). The CDR3 length is 15 residues. V was cut by 1 base and J by 2 bases, with 9 bases left in between. The germline gives CDR1 SGDLS, CDR2 YYNGEE. Written as DNA, the CDR3 is TGTGCCAGCAGCGTAAGCGGAGATAACACCGGGGAGCTGTTTTTT. Protein product: CASSVSGDNTGELFF.

Comment on this clone: Other DNA sequences in the same sample also yield this CDR3. The chain combines TRBV7-2 with TRBJ1-1, with D uncertain. The germline CDR1 and CDR2 sequences are SGHTA and FQGNSA. This CDR3 has 13 amino acids. Trimming took 1 base from V and 1 from J, leaving 4 bases between them. CDR3 protein: CASSLDRNTEAFF. Written as DNA, the CDR3 is TGTGCCAGCAGCTTAGATAGGAACACTGAAGCTTTCTTT.

The chain couples TRBV18 to TRBJ2-1; a weak D match, TRBD2 (5 bases). Germline assignment: CDR1 KGHSH and CDR2 LQKENI. The CDR3 is 12 residues long. V was trimmed by 3 bases and J by 8 bases, leaving 8 bases between them. CDR3 DNA sequence: TGTGCCAGCTCACCCTCGAGGGATGAGCAGTTCTTC. Protein product: CASSPSRDEQFF.

V is TRBV4-1 and J is TRBJ1-1; TRBD1 matches at 7 bases. The germline V gene has CDR1 MGHRA and CDR2 YSYEKL. This CDR3 region has 15 residues. J gave up 3 bases and V 4 bases, and 8 bases lay outside the gene matches. The CDR3 loop reads CASSPGTVGYTEAFF. DNA for the CDR3: TGCGCCAGCAGCCCCGGGACAGTTGGGTACACTGAAGCTTTCTTT.

V usage is TRBV5-6 and J usage is TRBJ2-7, with 8 bases matching TRBD1. V gave up 5 bases and J gave up 3 bases; unmatched junction bases: 10. CDR3 length: 15 amino acids. From germline, CDR1 is SGHDT and CDR2 YYEEEE. CDR3 amino acids: CASSIGQGGNYEQYF. The CDR3 DNA is TGTGCCAGCAGTATCGGACAGGGAGGTAACTACGAGCAGTACTTC.

CDR3 loop: CASSFGGGYGYTF. The DNA for the CDR3 is TGTGCCAGCAGTTTTGGGGGGGGATATGGCTACACCTTC. V usage is TRBV12-3 or TRBV12-4 and J usage is TRBJ1-2, with TRBD1 as a possible D gene (5 bases). Trimming left V 3 bases short and J 5 bases short, with 10 bases between. This CDR3 spans 13 amino acids.

Notes on this clone: Other DNA sequences in the same sample also yield this CDR3. The gene calls are TRBV6-5 and TRBJ1-5, with 8 nucleotides matching TRBD1. Per the germline V gene, CDR1 is MNHEY and CDR2 is SVGAGI. Trimming took 5 bases from V and 6 from J; bases not matched to a gene: 6. The CDR3 spans 14 residues. For the CDR3, the DNA is TGTGCCAGCAGTCCTGGACAGGGCGGTCAGCCCCAGCATTTT. Amino acids: CASSPGQGGQPQHF.

The rearrangement uses TRBV24-1 and TRBJ1-4; unclear D gene. V was shortened by 6 bases and J by 11 bases, with 15 bases between the two germline ends. This CDR3 is 13 amino acids long. From germline, CDR1 is KGHDR and CDR2 SFDVKD. The CDR3 sequence is CATSSGSGGKLFF. Here the CDR3 DNA reads TGTGCCACCAGTTCAGGAAGTGGAGGGAAACTGTTTTTT.

J is TRBJ2-5 and V is TRBV13; D may be TRBD2 (6 bases). The CDR3 spans 13 residues. V was clipped by 5 bases and J by 5 bases, with 12 bases between them. Germline CDR1 is PRHDT and CDR2 is FYEKMQ (reference sequence). The CDR3 DNA follows: TGTGCCAGCAGCCCAAGACTAGGCGAGACCCAGTACTTC. This gives the protein CASSPRLGETQYF.

The chain has TRBV28 and TRBJ1-5; maybe TRBD1 (6 bases). The CDR3 has 16 amino acids. Between the trimmed V and J ends, which lost 5 bases and 1 base, there was a span of 15 bases. Germline-derived CDR1 and CDR2 are MDHEN and SYDVKM. The CDR3 region has the DNA TGTGCCAGCAGTGGACAGCTACCTTTGAGCAATCAGCCCCAGCATTTT. Its protein is CASSGQLPLSNQPQHF. Full variable domain (missing parts from reference TRBV28 and TRBJ1-5): DVKVTQSSRYLVKRTGEKVFLECVQDMDHENMFWYRQDPGLGLRLIYFSYDVKMKEKGDIPEGYSVSREKKERFSLILESASTNQTSMYLCASSGQLPLSNQPQHFGDGTRLSIL.

The J gene is TRBJ2-1, the V gene TRBV10-1; possibly TRBD2 for D (5 bases). CDR1 is WNHNN, CDR2 SYGVQD, per germline (reference sequence). This CDR3 is built from 13 residues. The V and J ends lost 2 bases and 6 bases respectively, with 8 bases between them. The chain's CDR3 is CASSEGGTNEQFF. Here the CDR3 DNA reads TGCGCCAGCAGTGAGGGAGGCACCAATGAGCAGTTCTTC.

This chain links TRBV7-9 with TRBJ2-7; TRBD1 matches 9 bases. Looked up from germline, CDR1 is SEHNR and CDR2 is FQNEAQ (reference sequence). The CDR3 runs 14 residues. With V trimmed by 4 bases and J by 7 bases, 8 bases remained unmatched. As DNA, the CDR3 is TGTGCCAGCAGCTCCGGGACAGGGTCTCAAGAGCAGTACTTC. Translation: CASSSGTGSQEQYF.

The chain uses TRBV5-6 and TRBJ1-3; the D is unclear. The germline gives CDR1 SGHDT, CDR2 YYEEEE. The V gene lost 0 bases and the J gene lost 0 bases, with 10 bases spanning the gap. The CDR3 runs 16 residues. The CDR3 DNA reads TGTGCCAGCAGCTTGGGAGGGCCACACTCTGGAAACACCATATATTTT. Amino acids: CASSLGGPHSGNTIYF.

The rearrangement joins TRBV9 to TRBJ2-1; 8 nucleotides match TRBD2. Trimming cost V 0 bases and J 0 bases; bases outside gene matches: 5. CDR3 length equals 17 residues. Germline V gene sequence: CDR1 SGDLS, CDR2 YYNGEE. The CDR3: CASSVGIAGSSYNEQFF. The CDR3 DNA reads TGTGCCAGCAGCGTAGGAATAGCGGGGAGCTCCTACAATGAGCAGTTCTTC.

V and J are TRBV19 and TRBJ1-1; possible D gene TRBD1, 5 bases. Germline V gives CDR1 LNHDA, CDR2 SQIVND (reference sequence). V lost 1 base and J 2 bases, leaving 11 bases between the germline ends. The CDR3 spans 15 residues. The DNA for the CDR3 is TGTGCCAGTAGTATAGGACAGCTGGGAAACACTGAAGCTTTCTTT. Residues: CASSIGQLGNTEAFF.

This sequence joins TRBV29-1 and TRBJ1-2; tentative D call: TRBD1 (6 bases). V was pared by 6 bases and J by 0 bases, with 11 bases between. This CDR3 is 13 amino acids long. Germline values: CDR1 SQVTM, CDR2 ANQGSEA. The CDR3, as DNA: TGCAGCGTCGACAGGCGTGCTAACTATGGCTACACCTTC. Amino acid sequence: CSVDRRANYGYTF.

This sequence joins TRBV10-3 and TRBJ1-2; D might be TRBD1 (6 bases). Looked up from germline, CDR1 is ENHRY and CDR2 is SYGVKD. The CDR3 extends over 13 amino acids. The germline V and J ends were trimmed by 10 bases and 8 bases, with 20 bases remaining between them. The CDR3 DNA reads as TGTGCCACCATCAGTAACCCGGGGGGCGGCTACACCTTC. This gives the protein CATISNPGGGYTF.

The chain combines TRBV9 with TRBJ1-6; D perhaps matches TRBD1 (6 bases). V gave up 1 base and J gave up 7 bases, with 9 bases separating them. The CDR3 has 14 amino acids. The germline V gene encodes CDR1 SGDLS and CDR2 YYNGEE. CDR3 region: CASSVLDSNSPLHF. CDR3 bases: TGTGCCAGCAGCGTACTGGACAGCAATTCACCCCTCCACTTT.

This clone was seen just once. The rearrangement uses TRBV5-1 and TRBJ2-7; D may be TRBD1 (6 bases). The CDR3 totals 14 residues. Trimming took 4 bases from V and 2 from J, leaving 13 bases between them. The germline gives CDR1 SGHRS, CDR2 YFSETQ. The CDR3 loop is CASSLQGSTYEQYF. For the CDR3, the DNA is TGCGCCAGCAGCCTACAGGGATCTACCTACGAGCAGTACTTC.

This chain uses TRBV18 with TRBJ2-4, with unresolved D. V lost 0 bases and J 8 bases, leaving 8 bases between the germline ends. The CDR3 sequence is 13 residues long. Germline V lookup: CDR1 KGHSH, CDR2 LQKENI. The CDR3 nucleotides read TGTGCCAGCTCACCACCGTTCGAGGACATTCAGTACTTC. Encoded protein: CASSPPFEDIQYF.

This sequence joins TRBV28 and TRBJ1-5, with D unclear. Germline CDR1 reads MDHEN; CDR2 reads SYDVKM. The CDR3 has 12 residues. V was pared by 6 bases and J by 11 bases, with 14 bases between. The CDR3 loop reads CASSPPVEAQHF. CDR3 in DNA: TGTGCCAGCAGCCCCCCGGTTGAAGCCCAGCATTTT.

The V and J genes are TRBV12-3 or TRBV12-4 and TRBJ1-1; D is ambiguous. The CDR3 runs to 13 residues. V was trimmed by 2 bases and J by 4 bases, leaving 8 bases between them. As DNA, the CDR3 is TGTGCCAGCAGTTTACGAGGGAGCACTGAAGCTTTCTTT. Its protein product is CASSLRGSTEAFF.

The chain links TRBV5-6 to TRBJ2-1; 8 bases map to TRBD1. Germline-derived CDR1 and CDR2 are SGHDT and YYEEEE. V lost 6 bases to trimming and J lost 3 bases; unmatched junction nucleotides: 20. The CDR3 has 19 amino acids. The CDR3 DNA reads as TGTGCCAGCATCATCAGGGGGCGTCTACATACTTCGAACTACAATGAGCAGTTCTTC. This translates into CASIIRGRLHTSNYNEQFF.

The V and J genes are TRBV6-5 and TRBJ1-2; 8 bases agree with TRBD1. Trimming at V came to 5 bases and at J to 8 bases, leaving 7 bases not matched to a gene. Germline CDR1 MNHEY, CDR2 SVGAGI. The CDR3 runs 13 residues. The CDR3 protein is CASSPDRDRGYTF. CDR3 nucleotide sequence: TGTGCCAGCAGTCCGGACAGGGACCGGGGCTACACCTTC.

The CDR3 is CASSTMNTEAFF. DNA for the CDR3: TGTGCCAGCAGTACAATGAACACTGAAGCTTTCTTT. The chain employs TRBV6-5 and TRBJ1-1; D is ambiguous. Germline CDR1 MNHEY, CDR2 SVGAGI. The V end was cut by 5 bases, the J end by 0 bases, with 4 bases between. The CDR3 covers 12 residues.

A single count supports this clone. The chain carries TRBV4-1 and TRBJ2-1; tentatively, D is TRBD2 (5 bases). Per the germline V gene, CDR1 is MGHRA and CDR2 is YSYEKL. CDR3 length: 15 amino acids. The ends were cut back, 5 bases at V and 5 bases at J, with 16 bases in the middle. Here the CDR3 reads CASSTYGINNNEQFF. The CDR3 region has the DNA TGCGCCAGCAGCACCTACGGGATAAATAACAATGAGCAGTTCTTC.

The chain carries TRBV5-1 and TRBJ1-1; maybe TRBD1 (6 bases). This CDR3 contains 14 residues. V lost 5 bases, J lost 3 bases, and 14 bases lay in between. Germline lookup yields CDR1 SGHRS and CDR2 YFSETQ. DNA for the CDR3: TGCGCCAGCAGTCGGGGAGGGGGAGACACTGAAGCTTTCTTT. Translation gives CASSRGGGDTEAFF. The whole variable domain, filled in from reference TRBV5-1 and TRBJ1-1, reads KAGVTQTPRYLIKTRGQQVTLSCSPISGHRSVSWYQQTPGQGLQFLFEYFSETQRNKGNFPGRFSGRQFSNSRSEMNVSTLELGDSALYLCASSRGGGDTEAFFGQGTRLTVV.

The chain combines TRBV27 with TRBJ1-5; 7 bases line up with TRBD1. CDR3 length equals 18 residues. The V gene end was trimmed by 5 bases and the J gene end by 0 bases; junction bases not matched to a gene: 13. The germline gives CDR1 MNHEY, CDR2 SMNVEV (reference sequence). CDR3 in amino acids: CASSRSYQGGYSNQPQHF. The CDR3 region has the DNA TGTGCCAGCAGTCGTTCGTACCAAGGGGGCTATAGCAATCAGCCCCAGCATTTT.

J is TRBJ1-1 and V is TRBV7-8; D remains unclear. From germline, CDR1 is SGHVS and CDR2 FQNEAQ. Trimming stripped 4 bases from V and 0 bases from J, with 18 bases between. This CDR3 is 17 amino acids long. The CDR3 is CASSSLGETGMNTEAFF. In DNA, the CDR3 is TGTGCCAGCAGCTCCTTGGGCGAAACCGGGATGAACACTGAAGCTTTCTTT.